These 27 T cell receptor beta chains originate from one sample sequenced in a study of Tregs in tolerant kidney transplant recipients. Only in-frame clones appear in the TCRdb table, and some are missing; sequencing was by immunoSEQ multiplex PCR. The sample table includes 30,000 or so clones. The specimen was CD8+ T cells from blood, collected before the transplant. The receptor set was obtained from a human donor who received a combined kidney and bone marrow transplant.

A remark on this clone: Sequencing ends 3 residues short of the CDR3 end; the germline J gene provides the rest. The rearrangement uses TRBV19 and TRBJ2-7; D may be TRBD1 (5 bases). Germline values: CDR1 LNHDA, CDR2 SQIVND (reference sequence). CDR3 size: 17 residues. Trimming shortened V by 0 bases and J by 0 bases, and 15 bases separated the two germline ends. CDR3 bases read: TGTGCCAGTAGTATAGATGGAGAAGGGGCAATCTCCTACGAG. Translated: CASSIDGEGAISYE. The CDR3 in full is CASSIDGEGAISYEQYF.

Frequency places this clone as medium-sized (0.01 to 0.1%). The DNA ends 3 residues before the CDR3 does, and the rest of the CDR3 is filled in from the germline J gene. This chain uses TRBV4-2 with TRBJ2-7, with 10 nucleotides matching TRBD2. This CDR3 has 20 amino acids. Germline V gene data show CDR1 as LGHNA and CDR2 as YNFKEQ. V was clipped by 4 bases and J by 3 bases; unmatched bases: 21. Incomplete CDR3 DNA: TGTGCCAGCAGCCGTCGTCTAGCGGGAGCACTAGAGAGGTCTGGCTACGAG. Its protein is CASSRRLAGALERSGYE. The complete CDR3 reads CASSRRLAGALERSGYEQYF.

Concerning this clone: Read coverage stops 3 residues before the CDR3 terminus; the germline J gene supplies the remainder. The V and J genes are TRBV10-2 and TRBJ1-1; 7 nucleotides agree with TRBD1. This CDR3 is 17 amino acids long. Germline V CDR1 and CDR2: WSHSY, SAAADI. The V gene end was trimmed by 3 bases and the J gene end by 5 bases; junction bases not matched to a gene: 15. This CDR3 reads CASSDPLRLEGQTEAFF. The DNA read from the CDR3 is TGCGCCAGCAGTGATCCTCTCCGTTTAGAGGGACAGACTGAA.

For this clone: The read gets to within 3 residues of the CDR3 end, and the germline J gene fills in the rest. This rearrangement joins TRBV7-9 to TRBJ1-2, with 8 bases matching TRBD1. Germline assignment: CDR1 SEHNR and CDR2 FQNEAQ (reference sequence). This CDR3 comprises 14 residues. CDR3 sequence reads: CASSYSSDRVGYTF. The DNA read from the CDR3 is TGTGCCAGCAGCTACTCCTCGGACAGGGTCGGC.

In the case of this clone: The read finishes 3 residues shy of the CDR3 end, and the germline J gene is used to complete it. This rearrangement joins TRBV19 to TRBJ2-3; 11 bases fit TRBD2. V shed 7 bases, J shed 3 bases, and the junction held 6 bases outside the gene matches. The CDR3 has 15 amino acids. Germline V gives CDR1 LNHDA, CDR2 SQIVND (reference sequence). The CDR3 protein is CASTWTSGYTDTQYF. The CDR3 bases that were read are TGTGCCAGTACCTGGACTAGCGGGTATACAGATACG.

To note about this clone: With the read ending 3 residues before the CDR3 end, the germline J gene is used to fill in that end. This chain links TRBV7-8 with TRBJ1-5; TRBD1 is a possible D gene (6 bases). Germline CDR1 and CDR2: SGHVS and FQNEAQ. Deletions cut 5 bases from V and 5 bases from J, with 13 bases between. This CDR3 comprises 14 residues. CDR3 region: CASSHHRADQPQHF. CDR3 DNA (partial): TGTGCCAGCAGCCATCACAGGGCTGATCAGCCC.

The CDR3 sequence: CASSENSPGGYGYTF. Incomplete CDR3 DNA: TGTGCCAGCAGCGAAAACAGCCCTGGAGGGTATGGC. The V gene is TRBV7-9, the J gene TRBJ1-2; D is ambiguous. The read terminates 3 residues ahead of where the CDR3 ends, so the germline J gene completes it. Trimming shortened V by 5 bases and J by 5 bases, and 18 bases separated the two germline ends. The CDR3 spans 15 residues. In germline, CDR1 is SEHNR, CDR2 FQNEAQ (reference sequence).

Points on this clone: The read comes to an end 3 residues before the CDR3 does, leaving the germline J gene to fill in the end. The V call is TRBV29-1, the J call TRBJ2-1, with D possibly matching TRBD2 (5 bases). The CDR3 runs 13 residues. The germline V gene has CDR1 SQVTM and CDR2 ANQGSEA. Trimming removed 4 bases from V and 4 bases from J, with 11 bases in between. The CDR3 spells CSVVVANYNEQFF. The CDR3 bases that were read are TGCAGCGTTGTGGTAGCGAATTACAATGAG.

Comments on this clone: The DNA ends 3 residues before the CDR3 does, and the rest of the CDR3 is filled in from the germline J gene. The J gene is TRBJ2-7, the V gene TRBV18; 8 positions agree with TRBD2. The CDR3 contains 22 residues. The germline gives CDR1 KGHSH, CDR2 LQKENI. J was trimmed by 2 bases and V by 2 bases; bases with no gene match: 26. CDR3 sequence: CASSPLTAIGPDERESPYEQYF. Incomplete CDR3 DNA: TGTGCCAGCTCACCATTAACTGCAATAGGACCAGACGAGCGGGAGTCCCCCTACGAG. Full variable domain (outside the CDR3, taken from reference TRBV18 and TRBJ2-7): NAGVMQNPRHLVRRRGQEARLRCSPMKGHSHVYWYRQLPEEGLKFMVYLQKENIIDESGMPKERFSAEFPKEGPSILRIQQVVRGDSAAYFCASSPLTAIGPDERESPYEQYFGPGTRLTVT.

This CDR3 reads CASSEAPGLHSRTQYF. The CDR3 DNA, read in part, is TGTGCCAGCAGTGAAGCCCCGGGACTCCACTCCCGTACG. The chain links TRBV2 to TRBJ2-3, with a possible D match to TRBD2 (6 bases). The read terminates 3 residues ahead of where the CDR3 ends, so the germline J gene completes it. V was shortened by 0 bases and J by 8 bases, with 18 bases between the two germline ends. This CDR3 contains 16 residues. Germline V CDR1 and CDR2: SNHLY, FYNNEI.

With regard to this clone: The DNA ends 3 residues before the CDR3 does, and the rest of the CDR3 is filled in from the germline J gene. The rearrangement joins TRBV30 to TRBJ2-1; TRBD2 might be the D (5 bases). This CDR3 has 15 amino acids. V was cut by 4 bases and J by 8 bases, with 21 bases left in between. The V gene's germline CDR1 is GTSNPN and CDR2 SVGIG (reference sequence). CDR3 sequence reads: CAWKPPLVYNDEQFF. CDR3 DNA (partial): TGTGCCTGGAAGCCCCCACTAGTCTACAACGATGAG.

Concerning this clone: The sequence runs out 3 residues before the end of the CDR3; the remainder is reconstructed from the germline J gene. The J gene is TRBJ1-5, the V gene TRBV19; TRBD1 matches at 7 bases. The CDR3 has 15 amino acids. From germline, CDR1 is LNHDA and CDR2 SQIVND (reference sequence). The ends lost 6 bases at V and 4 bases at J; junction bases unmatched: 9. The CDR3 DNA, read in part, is TGTGCCAGTAGAACCGAGGGGGCACAGAATCAGCCC. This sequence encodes CASRTEGAQNQP. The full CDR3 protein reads CASRTEGAQNQPQHF. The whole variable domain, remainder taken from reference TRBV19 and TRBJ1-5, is DGGITQSPKYLFRKEGQNVTLSCEQNLNHDAMYWYRQDPGQGLRLIYYSQIVNDFQKGDIAEGYSVSREKKESFPLTVTSAQKNPTAFYLCASRTEGAQNQPQHFGDGTRLSIL.

CDR3 DNA (partial): TGTGCCAGTACAGCGGGAGCGGGCTACGAG. It is translated as CASTAGAGYE. The complete CDR3 protein is CASTAGAGYEQYF. V gene TRBV19 combines with J gene TRBJ2-7, with TRBD2 matching 8 bases. Coverage ceases 3 residues before the CDR3 finishes, and the germline J gene fills in the end. The CDR3 covers 13 residues. Germline CDR1 LNHDA, CDR2 SQIVND (reference sequence). V lost 7 bases, J lost 3 bases, and 5 bases stayed unmatched.

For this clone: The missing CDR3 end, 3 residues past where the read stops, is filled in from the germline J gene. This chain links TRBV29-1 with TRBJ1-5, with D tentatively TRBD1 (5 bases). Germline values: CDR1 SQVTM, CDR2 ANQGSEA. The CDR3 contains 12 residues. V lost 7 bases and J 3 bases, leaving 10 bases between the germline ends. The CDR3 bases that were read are TGCAGCGCGGGGGATTACAATCAGCCC. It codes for CSAGDYNQP. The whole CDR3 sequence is CSAGDYNQPQHF. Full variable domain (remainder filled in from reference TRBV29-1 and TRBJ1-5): SAVISQKPSRDICQRGTSLTIQCQVDSQVTMMFWYRQQPGQSLTLIATANQGSEATYESGFVIDKFPISRPNLTFSTLTVSNMSPEDSSIYLCSAGDYNQPQHFGDGTRLSIL.

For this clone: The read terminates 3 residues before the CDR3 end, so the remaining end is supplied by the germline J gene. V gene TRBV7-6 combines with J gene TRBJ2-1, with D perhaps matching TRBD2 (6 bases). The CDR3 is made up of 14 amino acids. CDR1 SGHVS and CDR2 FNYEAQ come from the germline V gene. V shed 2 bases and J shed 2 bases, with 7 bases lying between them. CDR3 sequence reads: CASSLRLAYNEQFF. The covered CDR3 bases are TGTGCCAGCAGCTTACGACTAGCCTACAATGAG.

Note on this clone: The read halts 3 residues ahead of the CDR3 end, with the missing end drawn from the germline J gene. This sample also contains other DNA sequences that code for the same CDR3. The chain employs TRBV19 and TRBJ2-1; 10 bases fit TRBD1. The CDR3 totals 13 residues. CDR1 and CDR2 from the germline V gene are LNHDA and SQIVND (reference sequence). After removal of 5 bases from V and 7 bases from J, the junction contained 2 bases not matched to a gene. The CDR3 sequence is CASSRTGGNEQFF. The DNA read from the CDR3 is TGTGCCAGTAGTCGGACAGGGGGGAATGAG. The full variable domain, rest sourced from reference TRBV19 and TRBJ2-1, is DGGITQSPKYLFRKEGQNVTLSCEQNLNHDAMYWYRQDPGQGLRLIYYSQIVNDFQKGDIAEGYSVSREKKESFPLTVTSAQKNPTAFYLCASSRTGGNEQFFGPGTRLTVL.

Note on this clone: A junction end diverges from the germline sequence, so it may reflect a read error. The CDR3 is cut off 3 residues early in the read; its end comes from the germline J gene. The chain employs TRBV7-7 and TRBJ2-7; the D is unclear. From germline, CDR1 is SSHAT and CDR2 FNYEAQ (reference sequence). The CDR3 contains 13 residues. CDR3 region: CASSSTLDGEQYF. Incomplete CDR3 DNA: TGTGCTAGCAGCTCGACATTAGACGGCGAG.

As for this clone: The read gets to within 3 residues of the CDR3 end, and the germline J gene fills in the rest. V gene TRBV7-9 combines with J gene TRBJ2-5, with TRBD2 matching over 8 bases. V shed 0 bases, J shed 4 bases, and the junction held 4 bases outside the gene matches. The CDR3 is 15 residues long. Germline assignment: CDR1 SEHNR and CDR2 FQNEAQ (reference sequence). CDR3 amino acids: CASSLAAGGAETQYF. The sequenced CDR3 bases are TGTGCCAGCAGCTTAGCCGCGGGGGGCGCAGAGACC. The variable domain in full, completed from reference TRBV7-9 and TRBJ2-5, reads DTGVSQNPRHKITKRGQNVTFRCDPISEHNRLYWYRQTLGQGPEFLTYFQNEAQLEKSRLLSDRFSAERPKGSFSTLEIQRTEQGDSAMYLCASSLAAGGAETQYFGPGTRLLVL.

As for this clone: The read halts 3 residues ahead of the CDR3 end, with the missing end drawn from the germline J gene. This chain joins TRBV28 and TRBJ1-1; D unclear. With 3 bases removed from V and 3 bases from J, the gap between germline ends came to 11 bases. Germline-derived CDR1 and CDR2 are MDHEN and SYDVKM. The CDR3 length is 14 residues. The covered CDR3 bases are TGTGCCAGCAGTTTGACTGAATCGCACACTGAA. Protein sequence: CASSLTESHTE. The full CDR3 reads CASSLTESHTEAFF.

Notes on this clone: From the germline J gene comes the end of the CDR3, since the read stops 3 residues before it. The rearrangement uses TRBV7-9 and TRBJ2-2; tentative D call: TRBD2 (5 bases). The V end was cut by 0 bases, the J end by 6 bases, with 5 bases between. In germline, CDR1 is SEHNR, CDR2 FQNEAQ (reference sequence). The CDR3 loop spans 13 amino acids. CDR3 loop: CASSLADSGELFF. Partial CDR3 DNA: TGTGCCAGCAGCTTAGCGGACTCCGGGGAG.

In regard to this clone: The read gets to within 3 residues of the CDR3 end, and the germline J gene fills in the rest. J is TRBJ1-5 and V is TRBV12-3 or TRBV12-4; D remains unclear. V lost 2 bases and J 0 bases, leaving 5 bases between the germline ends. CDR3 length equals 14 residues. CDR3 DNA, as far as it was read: TGTGCCAGCAGTTTAACTGATAGCAATCAGCCC. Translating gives CASSLTDSNQP. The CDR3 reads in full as CASSLTDSNQPQHF.

The CDR3 reads CASSQGDREGSPLHF. CDR3 DNA, as far as it was read: TGCGCCAGCAGCCAAGGGGACAGGGAGGGATCACCC. This rearrangement joins TRBV4-1 to TRBJ1-6, with 9 bases fitting TRBD1. The read gets to within 3 residues of the CDR3 end, and the germline J gene fills in the rest. The CDR3 loop spans 15 amino acids. Germline-derived CDR1 and CDR2 are MGHRA and YSYEKL. V gave up 1 base and J gave up 10 bases; unmatched junction bases: 5.

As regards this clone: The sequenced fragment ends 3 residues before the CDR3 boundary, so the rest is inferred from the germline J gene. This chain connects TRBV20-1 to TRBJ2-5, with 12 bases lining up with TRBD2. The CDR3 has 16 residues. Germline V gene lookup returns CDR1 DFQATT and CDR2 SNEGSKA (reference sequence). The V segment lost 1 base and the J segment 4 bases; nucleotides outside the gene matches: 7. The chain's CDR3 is CSARGTSGMRGETQYF. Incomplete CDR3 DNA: TGCAGTGCTAGAGGGACTAGCGGGATGAGAGGAGAGACC.

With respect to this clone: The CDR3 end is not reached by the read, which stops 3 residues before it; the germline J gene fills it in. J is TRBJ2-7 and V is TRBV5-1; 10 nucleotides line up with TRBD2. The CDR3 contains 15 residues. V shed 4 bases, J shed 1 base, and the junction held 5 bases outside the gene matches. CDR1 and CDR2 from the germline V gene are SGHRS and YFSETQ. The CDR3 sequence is CASSAGTSESYEQYF. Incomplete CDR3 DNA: TGCGCCAGCAGCGCCGGGACTAGCGAGTCCTACGAG.

The covered CDR3 bases are TGTGCCAGCAGTGAATATGGGACAGAGGGCTACGAG. It translates to CASSEYGTEGYE. The complete CDR3 reads CASSEYGTEGYEQYF. The genes are TRBV2 and TRBJ2-7; 7 bases align to TRBD1. The CDR3 end is not reached by the read, which stops 3 residues before it; the germline J gene fills it in. This CDR3 has 15 amino acids. Germline CDR1 SNHLY, CDR2 FYNNEI. The V segment lost 2 bases and the J segment 3 bases; nucleotides outside the gene matches: 7.

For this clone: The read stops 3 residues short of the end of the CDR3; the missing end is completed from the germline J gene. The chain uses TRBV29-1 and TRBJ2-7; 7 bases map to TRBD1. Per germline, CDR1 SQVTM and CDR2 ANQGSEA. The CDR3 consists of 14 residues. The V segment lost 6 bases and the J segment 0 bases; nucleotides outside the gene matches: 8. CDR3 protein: CSVTGTASSYEQYF. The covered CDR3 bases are TGCAGCGTGACCGGGACAGCGAGCTCCTACGAG.

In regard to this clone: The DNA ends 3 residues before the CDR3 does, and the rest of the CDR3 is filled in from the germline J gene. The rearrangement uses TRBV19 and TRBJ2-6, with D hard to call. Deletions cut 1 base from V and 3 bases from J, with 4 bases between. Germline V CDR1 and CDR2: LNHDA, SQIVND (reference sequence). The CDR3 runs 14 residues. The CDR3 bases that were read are TGTGCCAGTAGTATAGGTTATGGGGCCAACGTC. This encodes CASSIGYGANV. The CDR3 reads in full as CASSIGYGANVLTF.